This T cell receptor (beta chain) was sequenced for a study of cytomegalovirus exposure and HLA in healthy donors. V was cut by 0 bases and J by 6 bases, with 10 bases left in between. Germline CDR1 reads SGDLS; CDR2 reads YYNGEE. CDR3 length: 13 residues. TCRdb's table, derived via immunoSEQ multiplex PCR, lists solely in-frame clones and lacks some. The repertoire holds more than 250,000 clones, about 90% seen once, with approximately 1.1% in the top ten. The source is a woman aged 25-40 years in good health and CMV-seropositive. What was sequenced was PBMCs. V is TRBV9 and J is TRBJ2-7, with unresolved D. The CDR3 nucleotides read TGTGCCAGCAGCGTAGTGTCAGGAACCGAGCAGTACTTC. It encodes CASSVVSGTEQYF.